This TCR beta chain originates from a study of CD8 T cells in Susac syndrome. Study background: Patients with Susac syndrome were, at the time of blood collection, therapy-naive, maintained on corticosteroids, or maintained on intravenous immunoglobulin alone.

About this clonotype itself: The germline gene is not matched at one end of the junction; a read error may be the cause.

Reverse transcription of 0.5 to 1 ug RNA was performed with random hexamers. TCR beta CDR3 was amplified by immunoSEQ multiplex PCR. This amplification extended across 54 Vbeta and 13 Jbeta segments. TCRdb fed the immunoSEQ multiplex PCR reads into MiXCR, producing one record per CDR3 protein. Altogether about 190,000 distinct CDR3 sequences are present, approximately 94% being singletons, with the ten largest covering approximately 0.098%. The authors carried out high-throughput sequencing of TCR beta. They applied it to CD8+ and CD4+ T cells obtained from blood. Negative isolation was used for CD8+ and CD4+ T cells, and FACS enrichment was applied to TEMRA cells. The sequence came from a human donor with Susac syndrome. Sequenced sample: CD4+ T cells from PBMCs.

CDR3 bases: TGTGCTAGCAGCCTCGACCCCTCGGGCGAGCAGTACTTC. Translated, it gives CASSLDPSGEQYF. V and J are TRBV7-7 and TRBJ2-7, with D unclear. There are 13 residues in the CDR3. Germline V gene data show CDR1 as SSHAT and CDR2 as FNYEAQ (reference sequence).